This T cell receptor (beta chain) is from a study of T cell responses to AZD1222 COVID-19 vaccine. Study conclusions and caveats: Only five or six individuals given AZD1222 were seropositive at baseline. Across the whole spike, CD4 TCRs peaked at regions 160-218 and 743-854. Receipt of two AZD1222 doses was followed by a rise in Spike-specific TCR breadth and depth. Mostly white British, mostly female donors; authors suggested clonal diversity may be underestimated.

Measured with immunoSEQ multiplex PCR; TCRdb has only the in-frame clones, and not every one. The sample lists 160,000 or so clones, about 87% occurring once. Details on this clone: Its specificity is not known.

The CDR3 has 21 amino acids. Germline values: CDR1 KGHSH, CDR2 LQKENI. V shed 1 base, J shed 5 bases, and the junction held 20 bases outside the gene matches. The rearrangement uses TRBV18 and TRBJ2-2; 9 bases match TRBD2. Source: peripheral blood, taken 28 days after the second AZD1222 dose. The sequence came from an adult who received the AZD1222 COVID-19 vaccine. The CDR3 region is CASSPLYSGRTKTPGTGELFF. For the CDR3, the DNA is TGTGCCAGCTCACCACTTTACAGCGGGAGGACTAAAACCCCGGGGACCGGGGAGCTGTTTTTT.